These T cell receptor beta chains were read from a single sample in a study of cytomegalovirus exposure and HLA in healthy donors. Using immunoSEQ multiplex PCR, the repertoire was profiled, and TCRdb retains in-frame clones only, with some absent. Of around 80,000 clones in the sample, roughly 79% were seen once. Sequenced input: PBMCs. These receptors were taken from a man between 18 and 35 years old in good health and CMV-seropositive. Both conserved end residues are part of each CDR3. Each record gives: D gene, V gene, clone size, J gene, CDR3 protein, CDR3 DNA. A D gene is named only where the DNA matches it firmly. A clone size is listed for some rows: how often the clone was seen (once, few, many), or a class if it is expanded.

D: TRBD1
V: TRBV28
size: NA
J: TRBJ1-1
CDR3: CASRQWTGMNTEAFF
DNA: TGTGCCAGCAGACAATGGACAGGCATGAACACTGAAGCTTTCTTT

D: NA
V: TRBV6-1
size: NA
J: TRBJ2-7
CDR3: CASSEPGKYEQYF
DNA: TGTGCCAGCAGTGAACCGGGAAAGTATGAGCAGTACTTC

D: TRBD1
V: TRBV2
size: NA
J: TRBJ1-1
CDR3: CASREDRGLTEAFF
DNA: TGTGCCAGCAGGGAGGACAGGGGACTCACTGAAGCTTTCTTT

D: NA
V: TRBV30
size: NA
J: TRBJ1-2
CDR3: CAWGSVYGYTF
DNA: TGTGCCTGGGGCAGCGTGTATGGCTACACCTTC

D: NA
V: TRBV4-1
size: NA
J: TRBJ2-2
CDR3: CASSPPHTYTGELFF
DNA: TGCGCCAGCAGCCCCCCCCACACCTACACCGGGGAGCTGTTTTTT

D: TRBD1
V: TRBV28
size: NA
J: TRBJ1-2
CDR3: CAAGQGGSYGYTF
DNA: TGTGCCGCGGGACAGGGAGGTTCCTATGGCTACACCTTC

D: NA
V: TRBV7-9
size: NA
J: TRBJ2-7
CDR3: CASSGERRSGKVVPYEQYF
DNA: TGTGCCAGCAGCGGAGAGAGGAGATCAGGGAAGGTGGTTCCCTACGAGCAGTACTTC

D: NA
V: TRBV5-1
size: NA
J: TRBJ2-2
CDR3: CASGAVAGELFF
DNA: TGCGCCAGTGGCGCGGTGGCCGGGGAGCTGTTTTTT

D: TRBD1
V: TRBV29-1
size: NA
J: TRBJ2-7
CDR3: CSVEVSSVGTGWHEQYF
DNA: TGCAGCGTTGAAGTTAGTTCGGTTGGGACAGGGTGGCACGAGCAGTACTTC

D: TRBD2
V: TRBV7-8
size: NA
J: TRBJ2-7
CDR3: CASSRTSTSGLKYEQYF
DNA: TGTGCCAGCAGCCGTACCTCGACTAGCGGGTTAAAGTACGAGCAGTACTTC

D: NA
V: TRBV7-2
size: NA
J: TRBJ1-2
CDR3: CASSPQDWGYGYTF
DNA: TGTGCCAGCAGTCCACAGGATTGGGGCTATGGCTACACCTTC

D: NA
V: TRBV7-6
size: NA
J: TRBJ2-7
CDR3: CASSSPGTGGEQYF
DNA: TGTGCCAGCAGTTCTCCGGGGACCGGGGGCGAGCAGTACTTC

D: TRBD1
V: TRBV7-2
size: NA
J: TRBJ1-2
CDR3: CASSSPWTGRNYGYTF
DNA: TGTGCCAGCAGCTCCCCTTGGACAGGGAGAAACTATGGCTACACCTTC

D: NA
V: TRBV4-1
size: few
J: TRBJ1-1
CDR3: CASSQDPGFNTEAFF
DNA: TGCGCCAGCAGCCAAGATCCGGGTTTCAACACTGAAGCTTTCTTT

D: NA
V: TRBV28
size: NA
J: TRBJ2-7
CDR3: CASSFFGQSYEQYF
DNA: TGTGCCAGCAGTTTTTTTGGACAGAGCTACGAGCAGTACTTC

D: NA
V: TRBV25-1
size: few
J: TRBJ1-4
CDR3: CASSEDATQGLFF
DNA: TGTGCCAGCAGTGAAGATGCCACACAGGGATTGTTTTTT

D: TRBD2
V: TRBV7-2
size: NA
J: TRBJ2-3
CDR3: CASSLKRGSTDTQYF
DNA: TGTGCCAGCAGCTTAAAGCGGGGGAGCACAGATACGCAGTATTTT

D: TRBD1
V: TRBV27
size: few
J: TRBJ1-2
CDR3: CASSTGGSPLGYTF
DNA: TGTGCCAGCAGTACAGGGGGCTCTCCCCTTGGCTACACCTTC

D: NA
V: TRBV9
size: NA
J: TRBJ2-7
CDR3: CASSASGSRSYEQYF
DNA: TGTGCCAGCAGCGCCTCCGGGAGTCGTAGCTACGAGCAGTACTTC

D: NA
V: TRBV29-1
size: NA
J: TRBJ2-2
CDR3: CSVVPGQQNTGELFF
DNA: TGCAGCGTTGTCCCAGGGCAGCAGAACACCGGGGAGCTGTTTTTT

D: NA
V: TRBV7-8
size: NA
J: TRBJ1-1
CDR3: CASSSGQPNTEAFF
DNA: TGTGCCAGCAGCTCAGGACAGCCGAACACTGAAGCTTTCTTT

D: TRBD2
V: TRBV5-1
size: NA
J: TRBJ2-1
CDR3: CASRAGGSLNEQFF
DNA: TGCGCCAGCCGGGCGGGAGGATCCCTCAATGAGCAGTTCTTC

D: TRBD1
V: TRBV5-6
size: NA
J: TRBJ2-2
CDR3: CASSRRTGASTGELFF
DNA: TGTGCCAGCAGTCGACGGACAGGGGCGTCCACCGGGGAGCTGTTTTTT

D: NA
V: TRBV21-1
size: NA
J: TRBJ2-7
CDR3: CASSKVLAGYTSFYEQYF
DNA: TGTGCCAGCAGCAAAGTGCTAGCGGGGTACACAAGCTTCTACGAGCAGTACTTC

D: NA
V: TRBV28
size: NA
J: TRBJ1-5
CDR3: CASSPRLTQPQHF
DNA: TGTGCCAGCAGCCCCAGGCTAACTCAGCCCCAGCATTTT

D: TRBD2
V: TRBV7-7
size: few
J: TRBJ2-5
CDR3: CASSPSGRAETQYF
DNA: TGTGCTAGCAGCCCTAGCGGGAGGGCGGAGACCCAGTACTTC